The 4 T cell receptor beta chains given below trace back to one sample, sequenced in a study of tumor-infiltrating lymphocytes in oesophageal squamous cell carcinoma. In TCRdb, the PCR reads were re-called with MiXCR into one record per CDR3 protein. This table holds about 13,000 distinct CDR3 sequences, about half found once. Sequencing was done on a sample of blood. The receptors here all came from a female donor with esophageal squamous cell carcinoma.

This clonotype was observed once. J is TRBJ2-7 and V is TRBV7-9; 12 bases match TRBD2. The J call is uncertain, as TRBJ2-1 better fits the DNA end. CDR1 SEHNR and CDR2 FQNEAQ come from the germline V gene (reference sequence). The CDR3 is 20 residues long. The DNA of the CDR3 is TGTGCCAGCAGACGTAGAGGGGAGACTAGCGGGAGTATGCCCTACAATGAGCAGTTCTTC. Its translation is CASRRRGETSGSMPYNEQFF.

This clonotype was observed a few times. J is TRBJ2-5 and V is TRBV12-3 or TRBV12-4; no definite D call. The CDR3 runs 13 residues. V shed 3 bases and J shed 2 bases, with 7 bases lying between them. The CDR3 DNA reads TGTGCCAGCAGTTTGAACAATCAAGAGACCCAGTACTTC. This sequence encodes CASSLNNQETQYF.

In its sample, this clonotype was seen many times. This chain uses TRBV19 with TRBJ1-4, with D hard to call. CDR3 length equals 14 residues. Trimming took off 6 bases at V and 7 bases at J, with 15 bases between the two ends. The V gene's germline CDR1 is LNHDA and CDR2 SQIVND (reference sequence). CDR3 region: CASSRTSKGEKLFF. CDR3 coding DNA: TGTGCCAGTAGCCGGACCTCCAAAGGTGAAAAACTGTTTTTT. Filled out from reference TRBV19 and TRBJ1-4, the complete variable domain reads DGGITQSPKYLFRKEGQNVTLSCEQNLNHDAMYWYRQDPGQGLRLIYYSQIVNDFQKGDIAEGYSVSREKKESFPLTVTSAQKNPTAFYLCASSRTSKGEKLFFGSGTQLSVL.

V and J are TRBV24-1 and TRBJ2-1; TRBD2 agrees at 12 bases. This CDR3 comprises 17 residues. V dropped 5 bases and J dropped 5; count of bases not matched to a gene: 9. Germline CDR1 reads KGHDR; CDR2 reads SFDVKD. The CDR3 here is CATSGLAGGPQDNEQFF. DNA of the CDR3: TGTGCCACCAGTGGTCTAGCGGGGGGGCCTCAAGACAATGAGCAGTTCTTC.